The subject of this entry is one T cell receptor beta chain. The data were produced by immunoSEQ multiplex PCR, yet TCRdb's version contains in-frame clones alone and is incomplete. Seen here are about 220,000 clones, roughly 84% observed once, and the top ten hold about 9%. This sample stems from a study of blood T cell repertoires in COVID-19. Study-level background: PBMCs, B-cell-depleted T cells, or T cells provided the cDNA or gDNA that made up the material.

The CDR3 spans 16 residues. The ends lost 1 base at V and 12 bases at J; junction bases unmatched: 12. The V gene's germline CDR1 is SEHNR and CDR2 FQNEAQ (reference sequence). The chain recombines TRBV7-9 with TRBJ2-1; 10 nucleotides align to TRBD1. The sample taken for sequencing was peripheral blood. This clonotype was obtained from a man aged 50-59 years with active or convalescent COVID-19. The DNA for the CDR3 is TGTGCCAGCAGCTTAGGGTCCTGGACAGGGGGACCACGGCAGTTCTTC. Translated: CASSLGSWTGGPRQFF.